Listed here are 25 T cell receptor beta chains from one sample, sequenced in a study of blood T cell repertoires in COVID-19. Sequenced by immunoSEQ multiplex PCR; TCRdb stores in-frame clones only, minus some. Here the sample spans about 190,000 clones, 87% being singletons. Sequencing was performed on peripheral blood. Receptors originate from a man in his fifties or sixties with active or convalescent COVID-19.

The CDR3 coding sequence is TGTGCCAGCATACGGGACAGGGTGGGCAATGAGCAGTTCTTC. Translation: CASIRDRVGNEQFF. V is TRBV2 and J is TRBJ2-1; 9 nucleotides line up with TRBD1. Germline assignment: CDR1 SNHLY and CDR2 FYNNEI. After removal of 7 bases from V and 6 bases from J, the junction contained 7 bases not matched to a gene. The CDR3 consists of 14 residues.

The V gene is TRBV6-1, the J gene TRBJ2-2; TRBD1 aligns across 8 bases. CDR3 length: 17 amino acids. The V and J ends lost 3 bases and 6 bases, in that order; junction bases with no gene match: 12. CDR1 and CDR2 (germline): MNHNS, SASEGT. The CDR3 protein is CASSESIGSRGPGELFF. CDR3 nucleotides: TGTGCCAGCAGTGAGTCGATAGGGTCCAGGGGGCCCGGGGAGCTGTTTTTT.

The V and J genes are TRBV6-1 and TRBJ2-7; TRBD1 matches at 9 bases. Looked up from germline, CDR1 is MNHNS and CDR2 is SASEGT. The V and J ends lost 1 base and 7 bases, in that order; junction bases with no gene match: 5. The CDR3 has 14 residues. CDR3 sequence (DNA): TGTGCCAGCAGTGAAGGTACAGGGGGCAGAGAGCAGTACTTC. Translated: CASSEGTGGREQYF.

This sequence joins TRBV29-1 and TRBJ1-1, with D possibly being TRBD1 (6 bases). Trimming left V 5 bases short and J 1 base short, with 11 bases between. Germline V gives CDR1 SQVTM, CDR2 ANQGSEA. The CDR3 totals 13 residues. The chain's CDR3 is CSVLVTGNTEAFF. Here the CDR3 DNA reads TGCAGCGTTCTCGTGACAGGGAACACTGAAGCTTTCTTT.

The gene calls are TRBV9 and TRBJ1-1, with TRBD1 matching over 8 bases. Germline CDR1 reads SGDLS; CDR2 reads YYNGEE. There are 14 residues in the CDR3. Trimming removed 4 bases from V and 3 bases from J; junction bases left unmatched: 5. CDR3 nucleotide sequence: TGTGCCAGCAGCCGACAGGGGATGGACACTGAAGCTTTCTTT. It is translated as CASSRQGMDTEAFF.

This chain links TRBV5-5 with TRBJ2-7; D remains ambiguous. From germline, CDR1 is SGHKS and CDR2 YYEKEE (reference sequence). The V end was cut by 2 bases, the J end by 2 bases, with 5 bases between. The CDR3 totals 12 residues. CDR3 DNA: TGTGCCAGCAGCTTCACTGCCTACGAGCAGTACTTC. Amino acids: CASSFTAYEQYF.

The sample holds one count of this clone. The chain links TRBV4-1 to TRBJ1-2; D call uncertain. CDR1 is MGHRA and CDR2 is YSYEKL in the germline V gene. V was clipped by 5 bases and J by 0 bases, with 19 bases between them. This CDR3 comprises 17 residues. CDR3 bases: TGCGCCAGCAGCGCTGGGCATGTTATGTCTCCTAACTATGGCTACACCTTC. Translation gives CASSAGHVMSPNYGYTF.

V and J are TRBV5-1 and TRBJ2-2; 8 bases agree with TRBD2. Germline V gives CDR1 SGHRS, CDR2 YFSETQ. The CDR3 is 17 residues long. Trimming took 0 bases from V and 0 from J; bases not matched to a gene: 4. This CDR3 reads CASSLGSGGPNTGELFF. The CDR3 bases are TGCGCCAGCAGCTTGGGGAGCGGGGGCCCGAACACCGGGGAGCTGTTTTTT.

The rearrangement uses TRBV3-1 (or the pseudogene TRBV3-2) and TRBJ1-1; unclear D gene. Trimming stripped 0 bases from V and 5 bases from J, with 7 bases between. The CDR3 is made up of 13 amino acids. CDR1 is LGHDT and CDR2 is YNNKEL in the germline V gene (reference sequence). The DNA of the CDR3 is TGTGCCAGCAGCCAAGAGACGGGTACTGAAGCTTTCTTT. Its protein product is CASSQETGTEAFF.

This chain uses TRBV2 with TRBJ1-1, with a tentative D call TRBD1 (6 bases). Germline V gene sequence: CDR1 SNHLY, CDR2 FYNNEI. The CDR3 extends over 13 amino acids. Trimming took 6 bases from V and 1 from J, leaving 9 bases between them. CDR3: CASRVGQNTEAFF. The CDR3 DNA follows: TGTGCCAGCAGGGTGGGACAGAACACTGAAGCTTTCTTT.

Only a few counts were recorded for this clone. V usage is TRBV24-1 and J usage is TRBJ2-7; 8 nucleotides match TRBD1. V lost 2 bases to trimming and J lost 5 bases; unmatched junction nucleotides: 10. Germline lookup yields CDR1 KGHDR and CDR2 SFDVKD. The CDR3 consists of 16 residues. CDR3 sequence (DNA): TGTGCCACCAGTGATTCCGGACAGGGAAAAGCACACGAGCAGTACTTC. Translated: CATSDSGQGKAHEQYF.

V usage is TRBV6-5 and J usage is TRBJ2-2; D possibly corresponds to TRBD2 (6 bases). The CDR3 contains 14 residues. V was shortened by 11 bases and J by 2 bases, with 15 bases between the two germline ends. CDR1 and CDR2 from the germline V gene are MNHEY and SVGAGI. The CDR3, as DNA: TGTGCCGGAAATACGGCGGGAAACACCGGGGAGCTGTTTTTT. It translates to CAGNTAGNTGELFF.

V and J are TRBV6-6 and TRBJ1-2; 7 nucleotides agree with TRBD1. Germline CDR1 reads MNHNY; CDR2 reads SVGAGI (reference sequence). This CDR3 comprises 14 residues. Trimming removed 2 bases from V and 4 bases from J; junction bases left unmatched: 4. The CDR3 bases are TGTGCCAGCAGTTACGCCCGGGACAGCTATGGCTACACCTTC. Encoded protein: CASSYARDSYGYTF.

Here the CDR3 DNA reads TGCGCCAGCAGCTTGGGAACAGGGGCGATTGAAGCTTTCTTT. Amino acids: CASSLGTGAIEAFF. V and J are TRBV5-1 and TRBJ1-1; TRBD1 matches at 7 bases. V dropped 0 bases and J dropped 7; count of bases not matched to a gene: 6. The CDR3 runs 14 residues. Per the germline V gene, CDR1 is SGHRS and CDR2 is YFSETQ.

The table lists this clone with a few counts. The chain joins TRBV9 to TRBJ2-7, with 7 bases that match TRBD2. The CDR3 has 13 amino acids. Trimming took 4 bases from V and 5 from J; bases not matched to a gene: 6. Germline V lookup: CDR1 SGDLS, CDR2 YYNGEE. Here the CDR3 DNA reads TGTGCCAGCAGCCCTGAGGCGGGGGACGAGCAGTACTTC. This gives the protein CASSPEAGDEQYF.

The rearrangement uses TRBV7-6 and TRBJ1-2; D possibly corresponds to TRBD1 (5 bases). CDR1 and CDR2 (germline): SGHVS, FNYEAQ. This CDR3 is built from 15 residues. The V end was cut by 4 bases, the J end by 1 base, with 13 bases between. The CDR3 spells CASSSNPGGNYGYTF. The DNA for the CDR3 is TGTGCCAGCAGCTCGAACCCGGGGGGTAACTATGGCTACACCTTC.

The J gene is TRBJ2-3, the V gene TRBV10-1; TRBD2 might be the D (6 bases). Germline values: CDR1 WNHNN, CDR2 SYGVQD (reference sequence). This CDR3 spans 13 amino acids. Trimming shortened V by 3 bases and J by 5 bases, and 9 bases separated the two germline ends. Written as DNA, the CDR3 is TGCGCCAGCAGTGACGGAGGGCAAGATACGCAGTATTTT. Encoded protein: CASSDGGQDTQYF.

This chain links TRBV7-9 with TRBJ1-1; 8 bases match TRBD1. Trimming took 4 bases from V and 3 from J; bases not matched to a gene: 4. The CDR3 is 14 residues long. Germline values: CDR1 SEHNR, CDR2 FQNEAQ (reference sequence). CDR3 sequence reads: CASSSGQAHTEAFF. CDR3 bases: TGTGCCAGCAGCTCGGGACAGGCTCACACTGAAGCTTTCTTT.

The chain links TRBV5-1 to TRBJ2-7, with 8 bases that match TRBD2. In germline, CDR1 is SGHRS, CDR2 YFSETQ. V lost 4 bases, J lost 1 base, and 10 bases stayed unmatched. The CDR3 length is 16 residues. The CDR3 DNA sequence: TGCGCCAGCAGCCTGGCGGCGGGGGGCGCTTCCTACGAGCAGTACTTC. It yields the protein CASSLAAGGASYEQYF.

The chain employs TRBV6-1 and TRBJ2-7, with D perhaps matching TRBD2 (5 bases). The germline gives CDR1 MNHNS, CDR2 SASEGT. This CDR3 spans 13 amino acids. V lost 2 bases and J 6 bases, leaving 11 bases between the germline ends. The CDR3 nucleotides read TGTGCCAGCAGTGAAATTAGGGAGAGCGAGCAGTACTTC. This encodes CASSEIRESEQYF.

The chain combines TRBV7-9 with TRBJ2-7, with 10 nucleotides matching TRBD1. V lost 10 bases to trimming and J lost 2 bases; unmatched junction nucleotides: 8. Looked up from germline, CDR1 is SEHNR and CDR2 is FQNEAQ (reference sequence). CDR3 length: 14 amino acids. For the CDR3, the DNA is TGTGCCACCCGAACCGGGACAGGGGCCTACGAGCAGTACTTC. It specifies CATRTGTGAYEQYF.

This clone has a single count. The chain is built from TRBV9 and TRBJ2-5; D might be TRBD1 (6 bases). Germline assignment: CDR1 SGDLS and CDR2 YYNGEE. Trimming took off 3 bases at V and 4 bases at J, with 16 bases between the two ends. The CDR3 has 15 amino acids. The DNA of the CDR3 is TGTGCCAGCAGCGCGCGGACAGTCCCGGGAGAGACCCAGTACTTC. It specifies CASSARTVPGETQYF.

The chain couples TRBV6-5 to TRBJ1-2; a possible D gene is TRBD1 (6 bases). The germline V and J ends were trimmed by 0 bases and 8 bases, with 16 bases remaining between them. CDR3 length: 15 amino acids. CDR1 and CDR2 from the germline V gene are MNHEY and SVGAGI. The CDR3 is CASSYSSSQGRGYTF. The CDR3 DNA sequence: TGTGCCAGCAGTTACTCGAGTAGTCAGGGGCGAGGCTACACCTTC.

This clone was seen a single time. This chain links TRBV7-9 with TRBJ2-7; D remains ambiguous. The germline V and J ends were trimmed by 4 bases and 2 bases, with 3 bases remaining between them. Germline V gives CDR1 SEHNR, CDR2 FQNEAQ (reference sequence). The CDR3 extends over 11 amino acids. CDR3 sequence: CASSSAYEQYF. The CDR3 nucleotides read TGTGCCAGCAGCTCCGCCTACGAGCAGTACTTC.

This sequence joins TRBV5-1 and TRBJ2-1, with unresolved D. The V and J ends lost 4 bases and 0 bases respectively, with 14 bases between them. Germline V gene data show CDR1 as SGHRS and CDR2 as YFSETQ. This CDR3 region has 16 residues. CDR3 loop: CASSVSGVSSYNEQFF. CDR3 coding DNA: TGCGCCAGCAGCGTCTCAGGTGTAAGCTCCTACAATGAGCAGTTCTTC.